The 5 T cell receptor beta chains below come from one sample, sequenced in a study of T cell responses to AZD1222 COVID-19 vaccine. Repertoires were generated with immunoSEQ multiplex PCR, while TCRdb's copy carries only in-frame clones and drops some. The data show about 180,000 clones, 88% seen once. Sequenced here: peripheral blood, sampled 28 days after the second AZD1222 dose. The origin of the receptors is an adult who received the AZD1222 COVID-19 vaccine.

The chain has TRBV7-3 and TRBJ2-5; 8 nucleotides align to TRBD1. The V and J ends lost 5 bases and 4 bases, in that order; junction bases with no gene match: 3. The length of the CDR3 is 13 residues. Germline CDR1 is SGHTA and CDR2 is FQGTGA. The CDR3 sequence: CASSRQGRETQYF. The CDR3 nucleotides are TGTGCCAGCAGCCGACAGGGGAGAGAGACCCAGTACTTC.

The rearrangement uses TRBV2 and TRBJ2-2, with unresolved D. The CDR3 has 17 amino acids. Trimming stripped 6 bases from V and 0 bases from J, with 17 bases between. CDR1 and CDR2 from the germline V gene are SNHLY and FYNNEI. CDR3 coding DNA: TGTGCCAGCAGCAAAGGGTGGTACAGCGCGAACACCGGGGAGCTGTTTTTT. This gives the protein CASSKGWYSANTGELFF.

V and J are TRBV2 and TRBJ1-4, with D hard to call. Between the trimmed V and J ends, which lost 8 bases and 4 bases, there was a span of 14 bases. Germline V lookup: CDR1 SNHLY, CDR2 FYNNEI. The CDR3 runs to 14 residues. The CDR3 sequence is CASGRTSVNEKLFF. Here the CDR3 DNA reads TGTGCCAGCGGCCGGACTTCCGTTAATGAAAAACTGTTTTTT.

V is TRBV19 and J is TRBJ1-5, with a possible D match to TRBD1 (6 bases). CDR1 LNHDA and CDR2 SQIVND come from the germline V gene (reference sequence). V lost 8 bases, J lost 2 bases, and 10 bases lay in between. The CDR3 consists of 13 residues. The CDR3 DNA sequence: TGTGCCAGTGTGGACAGTGGCAATCAGCCCCAGCATTTT. This encodes CASVDSGNQPQHF.

The chain employs TRBV2 and TRBJ2-5; no reliable D call. Trimming pared 0 bases from V and 5 bases from J, leaving 10 bases between. Germline V gene sequence: CDR1 SNHLY, CDR2 FYNNEI. This CDR3 has 14 amino acids. The CDR3 is CASSEARIRETQYF. In DNA form, the CDR3 reads TGTGCCAGCAGTGAAGCGCGGATCAGGGAGACCCAGTACTTC.